This T cell receptor (beta chain) derives from a study of blood T cell repertoires in COVID-19. The wider study: Material from acute and convalescent COVID-19 was sourced from the United States, Italy and Spain. T cells, B-cell-depleted T cells, or PBMCs provided the cDNA or gDNA that served as material.

Germline V gene sequence: CDR1 MNHEY, CDR2 SVGAGI. V lost 2 bases to trimming and J lost 7 bases, with 21 bases between them. CDR3 size: 16 residues. Authors' processing steps: How many nucleated cells were present was estimated from reference gene primer amplification. Profiling relied on immunoSEQ multiplex PCR, and the TCRdb table lists in-frame clones only, not all of them. The V and J calls and clone size are taken from that table; D and trimming were inferred from the DNA. Among 100,000 to 150,000 clones, around 89% were seen once, and the ten largest hold less than 20%. The V gene is TRBV6-5, the J gene TRBJ2-7; a weak D match, TRBD2 (6 bases). The sequenced sample was peripheral blood. This receptor was taken from a man aged 45-65 years with active or convalescent COVID-19. The CDR3 DNA reads TGTGCCAGCAGTTACATCCTGCGGGATGGGCGAGGGGAGCAGTACTTC. Translation: CASSYILRDGRGEQYF.